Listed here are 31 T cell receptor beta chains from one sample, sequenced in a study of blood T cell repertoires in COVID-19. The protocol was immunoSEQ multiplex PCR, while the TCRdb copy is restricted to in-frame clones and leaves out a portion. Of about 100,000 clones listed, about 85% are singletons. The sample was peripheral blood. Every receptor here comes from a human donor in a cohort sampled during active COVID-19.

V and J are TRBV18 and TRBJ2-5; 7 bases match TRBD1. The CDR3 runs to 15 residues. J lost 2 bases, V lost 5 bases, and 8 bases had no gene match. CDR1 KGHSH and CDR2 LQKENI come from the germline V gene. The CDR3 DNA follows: TGTGCCAGCTCAGGGCGGACAGGCAAACAAGAGACCCAGTACTTC. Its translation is CASSGRTGKQETQYF. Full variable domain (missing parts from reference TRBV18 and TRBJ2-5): NAGVMQNPRHLVRRRGQEARLRCSPMKGHSHVYWYRQLPEEGLKFMVYLQKENIIDESGMPKERFSAEFPKEGPSILRIQQVVRGDSAAYFCASSGRTGKQETQYFGPGTRLLVL.

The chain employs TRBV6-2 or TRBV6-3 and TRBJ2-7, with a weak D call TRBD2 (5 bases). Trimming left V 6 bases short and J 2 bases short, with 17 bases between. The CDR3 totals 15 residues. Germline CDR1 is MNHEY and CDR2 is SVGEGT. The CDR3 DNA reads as TGTGCCAGCAGCCGTAGAGGGCCCTTTCCCTACGAGCAGTACTTC. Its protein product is CASSRRGPFPYEQYF.

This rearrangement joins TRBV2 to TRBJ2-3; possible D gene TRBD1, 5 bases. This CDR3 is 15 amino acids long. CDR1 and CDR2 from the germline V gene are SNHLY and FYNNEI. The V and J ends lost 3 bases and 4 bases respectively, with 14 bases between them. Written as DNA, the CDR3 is TGTGCCAGCAGTGATTACAGTTTAGGGGCAGATACGCAGTATTTT. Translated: CASSDYSLGADTQYF.

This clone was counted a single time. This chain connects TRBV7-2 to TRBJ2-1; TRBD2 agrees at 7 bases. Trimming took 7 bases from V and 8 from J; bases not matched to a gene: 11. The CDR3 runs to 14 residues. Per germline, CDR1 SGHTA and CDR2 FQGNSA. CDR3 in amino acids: CASTLGLVNDEQFF. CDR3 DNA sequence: TGTGCCAGCACCCTTGGACTAGTAAACGATGAGCAGTTCTTC.

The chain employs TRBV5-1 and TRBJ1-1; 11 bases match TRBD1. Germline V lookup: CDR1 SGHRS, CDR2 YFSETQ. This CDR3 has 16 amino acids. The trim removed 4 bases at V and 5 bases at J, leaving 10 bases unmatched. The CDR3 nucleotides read TGCGCCAGCAGCACGGGACAGGGGGGAGCCGTTACTGAAGCTTTCTTT. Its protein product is CASSTGQGGAVTEAFF.

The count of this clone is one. The CDR3 coding sequence is TGTGCCAGCAGCTTTTACGGGGGCACAGATACGCAGTATTTT. Translating it yields CASSFYGGTDTQYF. The V gene is TRBV7-9, the J gene TRBJ2-3; possible D gene TRBD2, 5 bases. Trimming left V 3 bases short and J 1 base short, with 8 bases between. The CDR3 spans 14 residues. Per germline, CDR1 SEHNR and CDR2 FQNEAQ (reference sequence). Drawing the rest from reference TRBV7-9 and TRBJ2-3, the complete variable domain is DTGVSQNPRHKITKRGQNVTFRCDPISEHNRLYWYRQTLGQGPEFLTYFQNEAQLEKSRLLSDRFSAERPKGSFSTLEIQRTEQGDSAMYLCASSFYGGTDTQYFGPGTRLTVL.

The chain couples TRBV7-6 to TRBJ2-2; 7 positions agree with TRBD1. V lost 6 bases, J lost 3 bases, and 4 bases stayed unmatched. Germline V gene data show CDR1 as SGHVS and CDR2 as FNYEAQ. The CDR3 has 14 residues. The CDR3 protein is CASSRDRDTGELFF. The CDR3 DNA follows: TGTGCCAGCAGTAGGGACAGAGACACCGGGGAGCTGTTTTTT.

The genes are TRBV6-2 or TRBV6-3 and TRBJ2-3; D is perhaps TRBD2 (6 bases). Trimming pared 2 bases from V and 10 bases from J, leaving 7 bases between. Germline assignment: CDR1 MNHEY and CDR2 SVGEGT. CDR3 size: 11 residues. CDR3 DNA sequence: TGTGCCAGCAGTTACGGGGAGGCGCAGTATTTT. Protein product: CASSYGEAQYF.

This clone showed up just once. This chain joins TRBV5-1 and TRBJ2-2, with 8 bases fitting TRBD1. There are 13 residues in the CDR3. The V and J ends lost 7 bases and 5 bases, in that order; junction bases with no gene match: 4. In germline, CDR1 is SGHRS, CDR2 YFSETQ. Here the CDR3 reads CASGQGGTGELFF. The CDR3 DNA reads TGCGCCAGCGGACAGGGTGGGACCGGGGAGCTGTTTTTT.

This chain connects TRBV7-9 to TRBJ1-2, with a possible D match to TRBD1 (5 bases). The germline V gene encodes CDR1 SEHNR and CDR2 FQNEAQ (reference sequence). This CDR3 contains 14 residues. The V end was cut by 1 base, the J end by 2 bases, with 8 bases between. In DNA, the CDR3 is TGTGCCAGCAGCTTAGATCAGGGAAACTATGGCTACACCTTC. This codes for CASSLDQGNYGYTF.

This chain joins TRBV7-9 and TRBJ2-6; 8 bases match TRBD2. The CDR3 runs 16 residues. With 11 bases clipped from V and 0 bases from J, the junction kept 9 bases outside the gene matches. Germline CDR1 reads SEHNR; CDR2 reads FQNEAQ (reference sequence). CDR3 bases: TGTGCCCACACCACGGGGGGGCTCTCTGGGGCCAACGTCCTGACTTTC. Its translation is CAHTTGGLSGANVLTF. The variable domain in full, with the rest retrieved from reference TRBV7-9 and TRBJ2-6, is DTGVSQNPRHKITKRGQNVTFRCDPISEHNRLYWYRQTLGQGPEFLTYFQNEAQLEKSRLLSDRFSAERPKGSFSTLEIQRTEQGDSAMYLCAHTTGGLSGANVLTFGAGSRLTVL.

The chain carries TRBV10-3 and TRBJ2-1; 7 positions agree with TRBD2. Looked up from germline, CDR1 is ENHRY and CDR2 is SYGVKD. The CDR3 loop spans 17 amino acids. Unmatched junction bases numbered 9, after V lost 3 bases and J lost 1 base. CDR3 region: CAISDPGGSGSYNEQFF. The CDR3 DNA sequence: TGTGCCATCAGTGACCCCGGGGGTAGCGGGTCCTACAATGAGCAGTTCTTC.

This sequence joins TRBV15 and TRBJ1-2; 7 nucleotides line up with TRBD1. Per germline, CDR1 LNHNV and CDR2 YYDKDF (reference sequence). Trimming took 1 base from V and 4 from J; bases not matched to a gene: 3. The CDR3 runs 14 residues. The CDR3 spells CATSRGQGGYGYTF. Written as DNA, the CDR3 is TGTGCCACCAGCAGAGGACAGGGAGGCTATGGCTACACCTTC.

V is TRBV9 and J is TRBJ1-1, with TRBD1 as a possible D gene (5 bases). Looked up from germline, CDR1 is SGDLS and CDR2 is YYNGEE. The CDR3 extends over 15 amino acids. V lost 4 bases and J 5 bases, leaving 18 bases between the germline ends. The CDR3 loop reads CASSTSDSAYTEAFF. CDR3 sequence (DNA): TGTGCCAGCAGCACCTCAGACAGTGCTTATACTGAAGCTTTCTTT.

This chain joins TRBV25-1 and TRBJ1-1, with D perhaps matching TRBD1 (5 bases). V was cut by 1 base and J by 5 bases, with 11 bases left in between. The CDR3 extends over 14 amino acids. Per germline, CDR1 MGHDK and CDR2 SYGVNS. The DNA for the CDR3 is TGTGCCAGCAGTGAATTGGGGGGTGGGACTGAAGCTTTCTTT. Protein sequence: CASSELGGGTEAFF.

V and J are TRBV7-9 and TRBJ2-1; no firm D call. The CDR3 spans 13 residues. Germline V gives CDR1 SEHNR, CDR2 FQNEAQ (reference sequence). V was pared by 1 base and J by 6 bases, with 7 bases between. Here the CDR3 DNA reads TGTGCCAGCAGCTTAGACCGGAGCAATGAGCAGTTCTTC. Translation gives CASSLDRSNEQFF.

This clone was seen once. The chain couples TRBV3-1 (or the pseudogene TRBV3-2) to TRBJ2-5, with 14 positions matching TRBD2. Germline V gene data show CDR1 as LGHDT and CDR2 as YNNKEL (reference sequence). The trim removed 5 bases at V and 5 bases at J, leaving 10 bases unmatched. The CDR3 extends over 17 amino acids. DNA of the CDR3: TGTGCCAGCAGCTCCCGACTAGCGGGGGGGCTGAGGGAGACCCAGTACTTC. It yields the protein CASSSRLAGGLRETQYF.

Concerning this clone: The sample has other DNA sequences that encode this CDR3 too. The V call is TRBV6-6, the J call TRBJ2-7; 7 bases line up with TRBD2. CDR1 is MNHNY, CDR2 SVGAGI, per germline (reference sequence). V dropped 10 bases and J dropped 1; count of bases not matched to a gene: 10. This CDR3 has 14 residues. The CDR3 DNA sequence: TGTGCCACCATAGGCGGGGGTGGGTCCTACGAGCAGTACTTC. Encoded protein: CATIGGGGSYEQYF.

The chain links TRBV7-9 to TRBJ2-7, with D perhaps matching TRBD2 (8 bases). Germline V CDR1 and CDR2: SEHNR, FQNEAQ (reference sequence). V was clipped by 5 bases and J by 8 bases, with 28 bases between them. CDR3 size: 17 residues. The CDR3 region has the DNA TGTGCCAGCAGCCCCTCAGGGGGACTAGAGGGAAGAGGGCAGCAGTACTTC. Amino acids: CASSPSGGLEGRGQQYF.

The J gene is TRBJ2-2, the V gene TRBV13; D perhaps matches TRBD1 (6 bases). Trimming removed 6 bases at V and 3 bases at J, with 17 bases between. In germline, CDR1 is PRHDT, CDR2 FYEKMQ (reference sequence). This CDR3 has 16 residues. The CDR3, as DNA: TGTGCCAGCAGGCGGTGGGGGCCTATGGACACCGGGGAGCTGTTTTTT. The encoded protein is CASRRWGPMDTGELFF.

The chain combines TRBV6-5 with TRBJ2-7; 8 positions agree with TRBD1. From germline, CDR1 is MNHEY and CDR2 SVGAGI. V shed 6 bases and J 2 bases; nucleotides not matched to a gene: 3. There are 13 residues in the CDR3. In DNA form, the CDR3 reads TGTGCCAGCAGAAGGGGACAGGCCTACGAGCAGTACTTC. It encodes CASRRGQAYEQYF.

CDR3 coding DNA: TGTGCCAGCAGTGAACAGGGCTTGGGCAATCAGCCCCAGCATTTT. It codes for CASSEQGLGNQPQHF. The rearrangement joins TRBV2 to TRBJ1-5, with D possibly TRBD1 on 5 matching bases. The CDR3 length is 15 residues. CDR1 is SNHLY, CDR2 FYNNEI, per germline. V dropped 2 bases and J dropped 2 bases, with 10 bases sitting between them.

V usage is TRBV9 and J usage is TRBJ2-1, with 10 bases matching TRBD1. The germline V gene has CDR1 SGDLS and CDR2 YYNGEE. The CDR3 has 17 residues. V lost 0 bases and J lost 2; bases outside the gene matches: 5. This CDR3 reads CASSVAGGQGTYNEQFF. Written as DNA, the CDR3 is TGTGCCAGCAGCGTAGCTGGGGGACAGGGGACCTACAATGAGCAGTTCTTC.

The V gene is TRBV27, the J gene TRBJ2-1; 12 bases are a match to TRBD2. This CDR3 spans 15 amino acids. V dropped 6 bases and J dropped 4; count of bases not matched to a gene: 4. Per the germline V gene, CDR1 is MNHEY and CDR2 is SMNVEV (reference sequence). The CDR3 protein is CASSPGLAGYNEQFF. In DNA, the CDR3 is TGTGCCAGCAGCCCAGGACTAGCGGGATACAATGAGCAGTTCTTC.

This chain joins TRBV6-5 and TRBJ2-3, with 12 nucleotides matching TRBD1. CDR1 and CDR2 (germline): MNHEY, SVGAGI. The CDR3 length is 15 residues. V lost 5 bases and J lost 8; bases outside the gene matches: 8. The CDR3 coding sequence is TGTGCCAGCAGTCAGACGGGACAGGGGGCCGGTACGCAGTATTTT. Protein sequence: CASSQTGQGAGTQYF.

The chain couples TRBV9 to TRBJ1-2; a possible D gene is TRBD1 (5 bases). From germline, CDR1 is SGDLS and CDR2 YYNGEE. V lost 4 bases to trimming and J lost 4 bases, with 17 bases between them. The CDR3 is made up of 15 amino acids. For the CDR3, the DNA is TGTGCCAGCAGCTTCGACAGCATAGCCTCCTATGGCTACACCTTC. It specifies CASSFDSIASYGYTF.

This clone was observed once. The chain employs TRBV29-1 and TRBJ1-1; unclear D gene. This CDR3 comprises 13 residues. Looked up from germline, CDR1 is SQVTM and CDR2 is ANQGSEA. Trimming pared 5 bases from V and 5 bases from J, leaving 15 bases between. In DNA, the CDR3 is TGCAGCGTTAAATGGGGAGGGAGGACTGAAGCTTTCTTT. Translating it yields CSVKWGGRTEAFF.

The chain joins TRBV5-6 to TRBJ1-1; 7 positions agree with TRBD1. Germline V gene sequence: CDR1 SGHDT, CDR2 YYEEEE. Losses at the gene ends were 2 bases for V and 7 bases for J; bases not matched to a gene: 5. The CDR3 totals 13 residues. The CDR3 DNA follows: TGTGCCAGCAGCTTTTTCCAGGGGGGTGAAGCTTTCTTT. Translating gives CASSFFQGGEAFF. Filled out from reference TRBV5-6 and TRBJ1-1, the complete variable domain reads DAGVTQSPTHLIKTRGQQVTLRCSPKSGHDTVSWYQQALGQGPQFIFQYYEEEERQRGNFPDRFSGHQFPNYSSELNVNALLLGDSALYLCASSFFQGGEAFFGQGTRLTVV.

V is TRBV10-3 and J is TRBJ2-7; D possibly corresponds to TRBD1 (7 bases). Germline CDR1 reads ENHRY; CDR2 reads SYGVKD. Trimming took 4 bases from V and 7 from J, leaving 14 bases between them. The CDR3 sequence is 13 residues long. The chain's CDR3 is CAISGQGLGEQYF. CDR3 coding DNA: TGTGCCATCAGTGGACAGGGACTGGGAGAGCAGTACTTC.

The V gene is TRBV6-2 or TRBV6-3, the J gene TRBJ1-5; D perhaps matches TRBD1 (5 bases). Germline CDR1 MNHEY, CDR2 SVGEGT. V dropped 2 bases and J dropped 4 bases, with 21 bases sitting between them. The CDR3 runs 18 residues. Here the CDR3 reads CASSYVVEVGGINQPQHF. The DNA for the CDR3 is TGTGCCAGCAGTTACGTAGTCGAAGTCGGGGGGATAAATCAGCCCCAGCATTTT.

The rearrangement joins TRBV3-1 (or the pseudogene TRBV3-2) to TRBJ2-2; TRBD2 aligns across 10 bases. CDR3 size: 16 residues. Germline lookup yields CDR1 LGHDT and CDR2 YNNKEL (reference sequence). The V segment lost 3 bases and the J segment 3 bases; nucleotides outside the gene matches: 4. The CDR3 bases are TGTGCCAGCAGCCACGGTAGCGGGGGGCACACCGGGGAGCTGTTTTTT. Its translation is CASSHGSGGHTGELFF.